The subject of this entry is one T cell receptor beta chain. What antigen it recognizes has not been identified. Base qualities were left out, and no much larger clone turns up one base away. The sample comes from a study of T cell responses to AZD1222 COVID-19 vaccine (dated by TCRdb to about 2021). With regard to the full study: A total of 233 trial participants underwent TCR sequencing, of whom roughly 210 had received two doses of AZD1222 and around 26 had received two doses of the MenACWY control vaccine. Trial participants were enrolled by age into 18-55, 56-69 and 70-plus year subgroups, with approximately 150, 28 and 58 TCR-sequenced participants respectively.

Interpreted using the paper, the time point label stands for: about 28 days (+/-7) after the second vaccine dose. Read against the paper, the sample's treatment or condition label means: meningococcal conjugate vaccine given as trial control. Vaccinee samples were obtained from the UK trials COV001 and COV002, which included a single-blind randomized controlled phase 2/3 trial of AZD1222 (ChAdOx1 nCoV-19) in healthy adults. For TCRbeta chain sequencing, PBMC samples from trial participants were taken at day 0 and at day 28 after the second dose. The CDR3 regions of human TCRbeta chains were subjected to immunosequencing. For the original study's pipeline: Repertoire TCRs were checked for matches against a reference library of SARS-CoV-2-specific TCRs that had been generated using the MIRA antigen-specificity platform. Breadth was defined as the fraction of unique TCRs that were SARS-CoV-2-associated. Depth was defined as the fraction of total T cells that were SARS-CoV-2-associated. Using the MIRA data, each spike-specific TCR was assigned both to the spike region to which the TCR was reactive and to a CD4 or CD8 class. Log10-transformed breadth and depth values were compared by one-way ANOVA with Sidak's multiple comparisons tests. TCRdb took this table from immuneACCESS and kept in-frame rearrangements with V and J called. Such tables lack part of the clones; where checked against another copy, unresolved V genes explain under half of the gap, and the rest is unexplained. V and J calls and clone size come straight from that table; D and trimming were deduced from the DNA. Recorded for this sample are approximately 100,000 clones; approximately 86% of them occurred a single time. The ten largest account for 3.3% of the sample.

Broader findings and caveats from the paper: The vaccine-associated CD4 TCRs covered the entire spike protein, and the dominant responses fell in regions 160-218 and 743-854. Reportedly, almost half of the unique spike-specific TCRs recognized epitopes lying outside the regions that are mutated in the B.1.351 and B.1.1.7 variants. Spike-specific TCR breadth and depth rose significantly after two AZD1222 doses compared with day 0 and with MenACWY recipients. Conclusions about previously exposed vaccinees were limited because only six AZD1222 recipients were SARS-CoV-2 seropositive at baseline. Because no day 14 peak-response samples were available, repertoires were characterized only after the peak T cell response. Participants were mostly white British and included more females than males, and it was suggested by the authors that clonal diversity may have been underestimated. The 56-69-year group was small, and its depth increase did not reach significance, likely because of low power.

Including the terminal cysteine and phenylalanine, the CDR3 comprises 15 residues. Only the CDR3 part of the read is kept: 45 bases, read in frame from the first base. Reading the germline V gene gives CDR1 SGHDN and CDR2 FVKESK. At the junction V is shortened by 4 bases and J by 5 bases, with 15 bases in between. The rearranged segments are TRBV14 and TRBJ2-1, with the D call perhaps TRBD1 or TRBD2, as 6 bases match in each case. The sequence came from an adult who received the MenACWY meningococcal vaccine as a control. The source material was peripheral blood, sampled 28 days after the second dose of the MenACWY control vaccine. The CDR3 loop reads CASSPTRGAHNEQFF. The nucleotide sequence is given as TGTGCCAGCAGCCCGACTAGGGGGGCGCACAATGAGCAGTTCTTC.